This T cell receptor (beta chain) stems from a study of beta chain features in type 1 diabetes. On the study more broadly: Over all samples combined, about 100,000,000 sorted cells were examined.

Each of the sorted populations had a purity greater than 95%. Points from the study as a whole: Shorter templates may be favored by PCR, equally so in patients and controls. Type 1 diabetes patients had VDJ junctions that carried fewer insertions and more deletions.

For this clone: Its antigen is unknown.

Germline V lookup: CDR1 MNHNY, CDR2 SVGAGI (reference sequence). The CDR3 length is 13 residues. Trimming at V came to 6 bases and at J to 7 bases, leaving 8 bases not matched to a gene. Sequenced material consisted of expressed TCRB transcripts (all of the isolated RNA was reverse transcribed). Sequencing was performed with immunoSEQ multiplex PCR; in TCRdb, only in-frame clones are kept and a portion is missing. The sample has about 250,000 clones; around 14% are singletons. The V call is TRBV6-6, the J call TRBJ1-1, with 7 positions matching TRBD1. Sequenced sample: naive CD4+ T cells from blood. The sequence came from a woman aged 35 to 49 in good health. The CDR3 DNA reads TGTGCCAGCAGCCTGGACAGGCAAGATGAAGCTTTCTTT. Translation gives CASSLDRQDEAFF.